Following are 14 T cell receptor beta chains from one sample sequenced in a study of blood T cells in healthy people across ages. Primed by a sample-barcoded 5' primer and a J-beta primer mix, a second PCR proceeded for 7 to 11 cycles. TCRdb recomputed calls from the 5' RACE reads with MiXCR, one row per CDR3 protein. Of more than 1,400,000 distinct CDR3 sequences in the sample, 40% to 50% are singletons; the top ten hold approximately 7.9%. The sequenced sample consisted of blood. Receptor source: a woman between 18 and 30 years old in good health.

This sequence joins TRBV5-1 and TRBJ2-3; 11 bases align to TRBD2. The CDR3 sequence is 18 residues long. V lost 4 bases, J lost 2 bases, and 12 bases stayed unmatched. CDR1 is SGHRS and CDR2 is YFSETQ in the germline V gene. CDR3 DNA sequence: TGCGCCAGCAGCCTCTATAGACTAGCGGGGCCCAACACAGATACGCAGTATTTT. It translates to CASSLYRLAGPNTDTQYF.

Only a few counts were recorded for this clonotype. The chain carries TRBV7-2 and TRBJ2-3; D is possibly TRBD1 (5 bases). CDR3 length: 15 amino acids. Germline CDR1 SGHTA, CDR2 FQGNSA. Trimming cost V 5 bases and J 2 bases, with 14 bases left between them. The DNA of the CDR3 is TGTGCCAGCAGCCGCATCCCACAGGCCACAGATACGCAGTATTTT. It translates to CASSRIPQATDTQYF.

V and J are TRBV20-1 and TRBJ2-1, with 8 bases matching TRBD1. Germline V gives CDR1 DFQATT, CDR2 SNEGSKA (reference sequence). The V and J ends lost 5 bases and 12 bases, in that order; junction bases with no gene match: 18. This CDR3 is built from 15 residues. Written as DNA, the CDR3 is TGCAGTGCTGCGGGTGGGACAGGTAGGTCGGTCCCGCAGTTCTTC. It codes for CSAAGGTGRSVPQFF.

This clonotype was found many times. V usage is TRBV20-1 and J usage is TRBJ2-3, with 7 bases identical to TRBD2. The CDR3 is 13 amino acids. The trim removed 3 bases at V and 2 bases at J, leaving 2 bases unmatched. CDR1 DFQATT and CDR2 SNEGSKA come from the germline V gene (reference sequence). CDR3 in amino acids: CSARGLPTDTQYF. In nucleotides, the CDR3 is TGCAGTGCTAGGGGACTACCCACAGATACGCAGTATTTT.

This clonotype came up a few times. The rearrangement uses TRBV7-2 and TRBJ2-3; D unresolved. The germline V and J ends were trimmed by 0 bases and 1 base, with 14 bases remaining between them. Germline lookup yields CDR1 SGHTA and CDR2 FQGNSA. This CDR3 is 17 amino acids long. The CDR3 reads CASSLALSSPGTDTQYF. The CDR3, as DNA: TGTGCCAGCAGCTTAGCGCTAAGTAGCCCAGGCACAGATACGCAGTATTTT.

This clonotype was counted at least ten times. The chain has TRBV6-6 and TRBJ1-2; 8 nucleotides agree with TRBD1. Looked up from germline, CDR1 is MNHNY and CDR2 is SVGAGI (reference sequence). The CDR3 length is 13 residues. V lost 6 bases, J lost 4 bases, and 4 bases stayed unmatched. The CDR3 spells CASRPGQAYGYTF. The CDR3 bases are TGTGCCAGCAGGCCGGGACAGGCCTATGGCTACACCTTC.

The chain combines TRBV12-3 or TRBV12-4 with TRBJ1-5; no firm D call. This CDR3 is built from 13 residues. V lost 3 bases and J 5 bases, leaving 8 bases between the germline ends. The CDR3 region is CASSFDVDQPQHF. The CDR3 DNA reads as TGTGCCAGCAGTTTTGACGTGGATCAGCCCCAGCATTTT.

The CDR3 coding sequence is TGTGCCAGCAGCTTCCCAGGGTACTATGGCTACACCTTC. This sequence encodes CASSFPGYYGYTF. The gene calls are TRBV7-2 and TRBJ1-2, with D perhaps TRBD1 (5 bases). Trimming stripped 3 bases from V and 3 bases from J, with 8 bases between. The CDR3 is 13 residues long. Germline V lookup: CDR1 SGHTA, CDR2 FQGNSA.

This clonotype has more than one count but fewer than ten. This sequence joins TRBV7-2 and TRBJ2-5, with TRBD1 matching over 11 bases. The end of the DNA is better explained by TRBJ2-7, so the J call may be wrong. CDR1 and CDR2 from the germline V gene are SGHTA and FQGNSA. The CDR3 runs to 15 residues. The CDR3 spells CASSHGQGASYEQYF. CDR3 bases: TGTGCCAGCAGCCACGGACAGGGGGCGAGCTACGAGCAGTACTTC.

The chain links TRBV10-1 to TRBJ2-4; 7 positions agree with TRBD1. The CDR3 sequence is 14 residues long. V lost 0 bases and J lost 4; bases outside the gene matches: 0. Germline CDR1 is WNHNN and CDR2 is SYGVQD (reference sequence). The CDR3 loop reads CASSESTGKNIQYF. Here the CDR3 DNA reads TGCGCCAGCAGTGAGTCGACAGGGAAAAACATTCAGTACTTC.

The chain joins TRBV20-1 to TRBJ2-7, with D possibly called TRBD1 or TRBD2 (5 bases each). The germline gives CDR1 DFQATT, CDR2 SNEGSKA (reference sequence). The CDR3 runs 13 residues. Trimming took 5 bases from V and 4 from J, leaving 15 bases between them. CDR3 in DNA: TGCAGTGCTCTCCCGGGGACCCCTTACGAGCAGTACTTC. This sequence encodes CSALPGTPYEQYF.

This clonotype appeared once. J is TRBJ2-1 and V is TRBV6-2 or TRBV6-3; the match to TRBD2 covers 7 bases. V lost 7 bases, J lost 4 bases, and 10 bases stayed unmatched. The CDR3 covers 15 residues. CDR1 and CDR2 (germline): MNHEY, SVGEGT. The CDR3 region is CASNLGEGAYNEQFF. As DNA, the CDR3 is TGTGCCAGCAATCTAGGGGAGGGTGCGTACAATGAGCAGTTCTTC.

The chain combines TRBV18 with TRBJ2-1; 8 nucleotides agree with TRBD2. Germline V gene data show CDR1 as KGHSH and CDR2 as LQKENI. The CDR3 runs 14 residues. Trimming took 6 bases from V and 7 from J; bases not matched to a gene: 8. CDR3 loop: CASSTTGGGNEQFF. Here the CDR3 DNA reads TGTGCCAGCTCTACCACGGGAGGGGGGAATGAGCAGTTCTTC.

This clonotype was observed a few times. The CDR3 loop reads CASSLVGTGGDSPLHF. The CDR3 DNA reads TGTGCCAGCAGCTTAGTTGGTACAGGGGGTGATTCACCCCTCCACTTT. The gene calls are TRBV11-2 and TRBJ1-6, with 8 nucleotides matching TRBD1. The ends lost 1 base at V and 8 bases at J; junction bases unmatched: 7. Germline V gene lookup returns CDR1 SGHAT and CDR2 FQNNGV. The CDR3 loop spans 16 amino acids. The complete variable domain, with remaining parts taken from reference TRBV11-2 and TRBJ1-6, reads EAGVAQSPRYKIIEKRQSVAFWCNPISGHATLYWYQQILGQGPKLLIQFQNNGVVDDSQLPKDRFSAERLKGVDSTLKIQPAKLEDSAVYLCASSLVGTGGDSPLHFGNGTRLTVT.